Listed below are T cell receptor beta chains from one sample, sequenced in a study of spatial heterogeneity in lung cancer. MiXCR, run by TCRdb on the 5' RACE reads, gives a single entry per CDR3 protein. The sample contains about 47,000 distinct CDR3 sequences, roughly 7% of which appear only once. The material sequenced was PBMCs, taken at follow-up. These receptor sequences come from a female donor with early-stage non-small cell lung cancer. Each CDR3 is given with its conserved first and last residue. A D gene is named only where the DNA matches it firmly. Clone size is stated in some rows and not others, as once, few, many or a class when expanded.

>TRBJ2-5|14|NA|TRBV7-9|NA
TGTGCCAGCAGCCGGCATAGCGGCCAAGAGACCCAGTACTTC
CASSRHSGQETQYF
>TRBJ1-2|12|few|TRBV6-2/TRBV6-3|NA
TGTGCCAGCAGTTTCCTGACGGGGTCCTACACCTTC
CASSFLTGSYTF
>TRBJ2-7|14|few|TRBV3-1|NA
TGTGCCAGCAGCCACACCGGGACGAACTACGAGCAGTACTTC
CASSHTGTNYEQYF
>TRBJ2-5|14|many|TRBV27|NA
TGTGCCAGCAGTCCCCGACAGGTTCAAGAGACCCAGTACTTC
CASSPRQVQETQYF
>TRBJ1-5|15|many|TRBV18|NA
TGTGCCAGCTCACCACTCAGGGGTGGGGATCAGCCCCAGCATTTT
CASSPLRGGDQPQHF
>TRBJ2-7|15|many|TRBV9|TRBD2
TGTGCCAGCAGCGTAGGAAGCGCTTGGGAGGGGGAGCAGTACTTC
CASSVGSAWEGEQYF
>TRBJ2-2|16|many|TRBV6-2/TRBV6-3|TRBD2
TGTGCCAGCAGCTCTAGCGGGGGGGCCTACACCGGGGAGCTGTTTTTT
CASSSSGGAYTGELFF
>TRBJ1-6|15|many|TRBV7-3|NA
TGTGCCAGTAAACACCAAGGACTCTTTAATTCACCCCTCCACTTT
CASKHQGLFNSPLHF
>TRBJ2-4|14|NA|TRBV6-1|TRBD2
TGTGCCAGCCTCTCGGGAGGGGGTAAAAACATTCAGTACTTC
CASLSGGGKNIQYF
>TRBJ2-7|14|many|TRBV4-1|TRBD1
TGCGCCAGCCGCCGGGACAGGCTCTCCTACGAGCAGTACTTC
CASRRDRLSYEQYF
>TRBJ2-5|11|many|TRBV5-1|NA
TGCGCCAGCAGCTTGGAAGAGACCCAGTACTTC
CASSLEETQYF
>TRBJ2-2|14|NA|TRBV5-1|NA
TGCGCCAGCAGCTTCGGCGAGAACACCGGGGAGCTGTTTTTT
CASSFGENTGELFF
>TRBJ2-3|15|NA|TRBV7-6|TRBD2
TGTGCCAGCAGTCGACTAGCGGGGGCCACAGATACGCAGTATTTT
CASSRLAGATDTQYF
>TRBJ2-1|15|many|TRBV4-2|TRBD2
TGTGCCAGCAGCCAGGGGGGGGATCCATACAATGAGCAGTTCTTC
CASSQGGDPYNEQFF
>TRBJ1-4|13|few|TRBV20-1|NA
TGCAGTGCACGACTTCTTCCTAATGAAAAACTGTTTTTT
CSARLLPNEKLFF
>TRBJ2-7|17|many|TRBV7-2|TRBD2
TGTGCCAGCAGCCCGGGACTAGCGGAAATAAGCTCCTACGAGCAGTACTTC
CASSPGLAEISSYEQYF
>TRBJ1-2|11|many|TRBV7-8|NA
TGTGCCAGCAGCTTTAACGATGGCTACACCTTC
CASSFNDGYTF
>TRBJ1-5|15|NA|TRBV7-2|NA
TGTGCCAGCAGCTCCGCACGACCGGAGCTAGAGCCCCAGCATTTT
CASSSARPELEPQHF